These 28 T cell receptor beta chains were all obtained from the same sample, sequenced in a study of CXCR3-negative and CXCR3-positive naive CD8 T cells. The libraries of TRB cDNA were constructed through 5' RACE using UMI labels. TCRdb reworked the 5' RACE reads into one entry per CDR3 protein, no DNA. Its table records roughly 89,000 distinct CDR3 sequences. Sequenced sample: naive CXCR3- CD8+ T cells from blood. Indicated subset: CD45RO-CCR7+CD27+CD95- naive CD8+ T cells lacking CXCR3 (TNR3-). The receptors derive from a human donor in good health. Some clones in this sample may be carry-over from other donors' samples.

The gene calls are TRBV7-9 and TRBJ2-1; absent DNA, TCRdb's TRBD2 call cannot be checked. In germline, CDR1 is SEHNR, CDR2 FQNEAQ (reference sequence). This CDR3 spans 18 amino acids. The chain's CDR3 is CASYSTVTSGGPYNEQFF. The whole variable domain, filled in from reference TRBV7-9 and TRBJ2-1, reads DTGVSQNPRHKITKRGQNVTFRCDPISEHNRLYWYRQTLGQGPEFLTYFQNEAQLEKSRLLSDRFSAERPKGSFSTLEIQRTEQGDSAMYLCASYSTVTSGGPYNEQFFGPGTRLTVL.

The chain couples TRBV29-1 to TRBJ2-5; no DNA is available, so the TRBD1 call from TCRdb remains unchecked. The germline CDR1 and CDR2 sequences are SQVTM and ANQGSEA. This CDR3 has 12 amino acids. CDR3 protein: CSVDRGPETQYF.

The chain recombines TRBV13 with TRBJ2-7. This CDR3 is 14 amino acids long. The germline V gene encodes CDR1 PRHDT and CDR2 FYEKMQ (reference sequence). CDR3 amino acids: CASSLYPGTYEQYF.

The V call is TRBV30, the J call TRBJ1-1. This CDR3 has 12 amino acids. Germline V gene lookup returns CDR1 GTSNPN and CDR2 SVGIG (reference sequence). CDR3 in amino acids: CAWSVLNTEAFF.

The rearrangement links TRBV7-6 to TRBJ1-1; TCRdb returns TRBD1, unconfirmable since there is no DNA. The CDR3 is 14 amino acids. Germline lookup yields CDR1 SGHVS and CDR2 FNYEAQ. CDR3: CASSLEGAITEAFF.

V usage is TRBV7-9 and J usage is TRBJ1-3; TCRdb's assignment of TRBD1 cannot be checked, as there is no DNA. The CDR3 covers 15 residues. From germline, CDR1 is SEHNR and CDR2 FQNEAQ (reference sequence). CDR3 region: CASSDRAASGNTIYF.

The CDR3 here is CSARGGVMNEQFF. V is TRBV20-1 and J is TRBJ2-1; TCRdb calls TRBD1, which cannot be checked without DNA. The CDR3 is 13 residues long. Germline V lookup: CDR1 DFQATT, CDR2 SNEGSKA (reference sequence).

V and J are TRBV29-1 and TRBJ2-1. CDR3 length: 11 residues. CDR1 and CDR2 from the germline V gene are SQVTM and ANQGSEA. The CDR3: CSATLYNEQFF.

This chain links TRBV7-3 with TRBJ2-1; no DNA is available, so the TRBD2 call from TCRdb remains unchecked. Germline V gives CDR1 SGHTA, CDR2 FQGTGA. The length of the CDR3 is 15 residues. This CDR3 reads CASSTGLADYNEQFF.

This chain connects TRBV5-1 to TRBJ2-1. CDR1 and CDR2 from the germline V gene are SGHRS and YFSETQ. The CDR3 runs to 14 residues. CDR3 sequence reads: CASSLGAGLNEQFF.

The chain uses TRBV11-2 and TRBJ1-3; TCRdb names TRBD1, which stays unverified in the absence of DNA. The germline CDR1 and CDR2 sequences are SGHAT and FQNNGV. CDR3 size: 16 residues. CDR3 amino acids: CASSLEAAGYGNTIYF.

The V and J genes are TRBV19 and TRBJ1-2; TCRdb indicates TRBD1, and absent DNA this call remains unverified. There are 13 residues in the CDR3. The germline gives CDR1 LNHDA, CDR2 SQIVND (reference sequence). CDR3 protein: CASRDRDFYGYTF.

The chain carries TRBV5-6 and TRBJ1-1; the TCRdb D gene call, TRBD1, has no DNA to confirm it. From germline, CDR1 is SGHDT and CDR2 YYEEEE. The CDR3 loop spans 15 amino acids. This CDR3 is CASSLVPGQGTEAFF.

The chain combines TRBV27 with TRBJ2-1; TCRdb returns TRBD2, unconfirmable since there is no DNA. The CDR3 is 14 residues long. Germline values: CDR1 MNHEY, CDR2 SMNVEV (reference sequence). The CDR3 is CASSLLWGDNEQFF.

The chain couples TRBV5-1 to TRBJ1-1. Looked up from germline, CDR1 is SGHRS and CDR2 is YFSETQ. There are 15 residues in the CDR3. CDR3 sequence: CASSSLWTENTEAFF.

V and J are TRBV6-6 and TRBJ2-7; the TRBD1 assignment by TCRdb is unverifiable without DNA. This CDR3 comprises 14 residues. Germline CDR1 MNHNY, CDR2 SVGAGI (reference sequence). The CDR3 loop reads CASNRQETAYEQYF.

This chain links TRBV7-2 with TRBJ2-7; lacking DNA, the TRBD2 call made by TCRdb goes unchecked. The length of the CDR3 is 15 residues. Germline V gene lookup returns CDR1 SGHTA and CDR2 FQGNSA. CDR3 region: CASSLVGGGAREQYF. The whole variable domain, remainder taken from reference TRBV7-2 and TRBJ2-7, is GAGVSQSPSNKVTEKGKDVELRCDPISGHTALYWYRQSLGQGLEFLIYFQGNSAPDKSGLPSDRFSAERTGGSVSTLTIQRTQQEDSAVYLCASSLVGGGAREQYFGPGTRLTVT.

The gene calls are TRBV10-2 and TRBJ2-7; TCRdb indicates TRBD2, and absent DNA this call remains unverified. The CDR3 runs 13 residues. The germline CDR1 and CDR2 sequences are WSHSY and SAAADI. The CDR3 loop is CATRTSGYFEQYF.

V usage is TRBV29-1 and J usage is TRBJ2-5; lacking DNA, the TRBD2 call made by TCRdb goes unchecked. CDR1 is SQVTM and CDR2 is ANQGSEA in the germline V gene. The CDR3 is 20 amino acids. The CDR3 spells CSVEDLSGLAGVQYQETQYF. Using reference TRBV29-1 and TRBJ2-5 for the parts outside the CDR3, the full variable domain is SAVISQKPSRDICQRGTSLTIQCQVDSQVTMMFWYRQQPGQSLTLIATANQGSEATYESGFVIDKFPISRPNLTFSTLTVSNMSPEDSSIYLCSVEDLSGLAGVQYQETQYFGPGTRLLVL.

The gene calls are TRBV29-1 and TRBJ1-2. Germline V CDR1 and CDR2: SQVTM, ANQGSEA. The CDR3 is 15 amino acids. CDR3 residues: CSVDQDGEGGYGYTF.

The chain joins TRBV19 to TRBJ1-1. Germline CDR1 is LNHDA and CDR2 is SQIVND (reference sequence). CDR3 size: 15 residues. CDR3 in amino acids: CASSRSAFLNTEAFF. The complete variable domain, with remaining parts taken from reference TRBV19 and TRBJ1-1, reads DGGITQSPKYLFRKEGQNVTLSCEQNLNHDAMYWYRQDPGQGLRLIYYSQIVNDFQKGDIAEGYSVSREKKESFPLTVTSAQKNPTAFYLCASSRSAFLNTEAFFGQGTRLTVV.

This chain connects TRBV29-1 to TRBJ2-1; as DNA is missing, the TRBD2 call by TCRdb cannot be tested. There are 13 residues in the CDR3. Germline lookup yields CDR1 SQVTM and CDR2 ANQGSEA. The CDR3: CSVGEGGPNEQFF.

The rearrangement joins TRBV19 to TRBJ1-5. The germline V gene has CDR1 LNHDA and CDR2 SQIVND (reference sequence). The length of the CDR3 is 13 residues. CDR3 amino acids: CASSRDLDQPQHF. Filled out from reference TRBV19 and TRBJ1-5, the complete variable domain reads DGGITQSPKYLFRKEGQNVTLSCEQNLNHDAMYWYRQDPGQGLRLIYYSQIVNDFQKGDIAEGYSVSREKKESFPLTVTSAQKNPTAFYLCASSRDLDQPQHFGDGTRLSIL.

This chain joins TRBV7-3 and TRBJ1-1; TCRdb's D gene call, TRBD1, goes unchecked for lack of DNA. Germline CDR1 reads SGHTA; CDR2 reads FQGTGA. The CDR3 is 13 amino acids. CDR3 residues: CASSYGTGTEAFF.

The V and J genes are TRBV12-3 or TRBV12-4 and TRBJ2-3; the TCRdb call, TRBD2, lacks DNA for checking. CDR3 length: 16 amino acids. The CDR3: CANNSQSSGGTDTQYF.

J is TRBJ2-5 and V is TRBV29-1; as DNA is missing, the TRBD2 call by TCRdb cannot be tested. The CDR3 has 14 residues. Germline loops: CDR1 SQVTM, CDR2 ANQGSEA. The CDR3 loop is CSVEEAGRQETQYF.

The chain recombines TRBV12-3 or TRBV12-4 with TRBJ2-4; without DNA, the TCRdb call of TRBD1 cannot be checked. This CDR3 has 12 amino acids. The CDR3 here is CASGGTDGIQYF.

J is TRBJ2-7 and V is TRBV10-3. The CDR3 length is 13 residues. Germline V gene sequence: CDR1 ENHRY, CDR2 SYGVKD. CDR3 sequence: CAISDGGVNEQYF.